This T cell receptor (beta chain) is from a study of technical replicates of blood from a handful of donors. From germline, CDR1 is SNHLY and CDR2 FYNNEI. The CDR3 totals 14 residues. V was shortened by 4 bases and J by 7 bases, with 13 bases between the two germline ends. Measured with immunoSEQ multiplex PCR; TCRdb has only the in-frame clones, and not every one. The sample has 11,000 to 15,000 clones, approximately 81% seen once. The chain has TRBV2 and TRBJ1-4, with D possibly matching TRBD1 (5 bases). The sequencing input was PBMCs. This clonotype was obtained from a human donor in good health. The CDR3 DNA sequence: TGTGCCAGCAGTGTCGGCAGGGAGGGTGAAAAACTGTTTTTT. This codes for CASSVGREGEKLFF. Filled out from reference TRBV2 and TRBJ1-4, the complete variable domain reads EPEVTQTPSHQVTQMGQEVILRCVPISNHLYFYWYRQILGQKVEFLVSFYNNEISEKSEIFDDQFSVERPDGSNFTLKIRSTKLEDSAMYFCASSVGREGEKLFFGSGTQLSVL.